This paragraph reports one TCR beta chain. Amplification used 60 Vbeta primers and 13 Jbeta primers. Repertoires were generated with immunoSEQ multiplex PCR, while TCRdb's copy carries only in-frame clones and drops some. This sample yields around 140,000 clones, of which 77% are seen a single time; approximately 1.5% belongs to the top ten. This record comes from a study of cytomegalovirus exposure and HLA in healthy donors. This CDR3 comprises 13 residues. CDR1 is ENHRY, CDR2 SYGVKD, per germline. V was pared by 4 bases and J by 4 bases, with 8 bases between. The source material was PBMCs. The clonotype was recovered from a woman aged 40 to 50 in good health and CMV-seronegative. The V call is TRBV10-3, the J call TRBJ1-5; D gene unclear. The CDR3 sequence: CAISVSGNQPQHF. CDR3 DNA sequence: TGTGCCATCAGTGTATCGGGGAATCAGCCCCAGCATTTT.